The 32 T cell receptor beta chains listed next were all sequenced from one sample in a study of CD8 T cells in Susac syndrome. RNA, at about 0.45 to 1 ug, was reverse transcribed with random hexamers. TCRdb used MiXCR to reprocess the immunoSEQ multiplex PCR reads, holding one entry per CDR3 protein. The sample yields 100,000 or so distinct CDR3 sequences, nearly 97% seen once. The sequenced sample was CD8+ T cells from PBMCs. These receptor sequences come from a human donor with Susac syndrome.

The V and J genes are TRBV20-1 and TRBJ1-5, with 8 bases fitting TRBD1. The germline V gene encodes CDR1 DFQATT and CDR2 SNEGSKA (reference sequence). The CDR3 totals 17 residues. The ends lost 2 bases at V and 6 bases at J; junction bases unmatched: 15. CDR3 in amino acids: CSARPQGAFDRVQPQHF. In nucleotides, the CDR3 is TGCAGTGCTAGACCCCAGGGGGCCTTCGATAGGGTTCAGCCCCAGCATTTT.

V is TRBV29-1 and J is TRBJ2-1; D possibly corresponds to TRBD2 (7 bases). V gave up 3 bases and J gave up 7 bases, with 13 bases separating them. This CDR3 region has 13 residues. The V gene's germline CDR1 is SQVTM and CDR2 ANQGSEA. CDR3: CSVDDGGRNEQFF. The CDR3 DNA sequence: TGCAGCGTTGATGACGGGGGGCGGAATGAGCAGTTCTTC.

This chain connects TRBV28 to TRBJ2-7; possible D gene TRBD2, 5 bases. Germline CDR1 and CDR2: MDHEN and SYDVKM. Trimming took 10 bases from V and 7 from J, leaving 17 bases between them. This CDR3 has 12 amino acids. CDR3 sequence reads: CATSRTEGEQYF. For the CDR3, the DNA is TGTGCCACCAGCAGGACCGAGGGAGAGCAGTACTTC.

The CDR3 nucleotides are TGCGCCAGCAGCCAAGTAAGGGGAGAGACCCAGTACTTC. This translates into CASSQVRGETQYF. The gene calls are TRBV4-1 and TRBJ2-5; a weak D match, TRBD1 (5 bases). The CDR3 consists of 13 residues. Germline lookup yields CDR1 MGHRA and CDR2 YSYEKL. V was pared by 1 base and J by 4 bases, with 7 bases between.

V is TRBV29-1 and J is TRBJ1-2, with TRBD1 matching over 8 bases. The CDR3 sequence is 12 residues long. V lost 1 base, J lost 7 bases, and 2 bases stayed unmatched. Germline V gene data show CDR1 as SQVTM and CDR2 as ANQGSEA. DNA for the CDR3: TGCAGCGTTGAAGCCAGGGGGCTTGGCTACACCTTC. This encodes CSVEARGLGYTF.

This clonotype was seen only once. The chain links TRBV6-5 to TRBJ2-2; the match to TRBD1 covers 7 bases. V was clipped by 6 bases and J by 6 bases; unmatched bases: 4. Germline CDR1 and CDR2: MNHEY and SVGAGI. The CDR3 length is 13 residues. DNA for the CDR3: TGTGCCAGCAGGGACCAGGGGGCCGGGGAGCTGTTTTTT. It codes for CASRDQGAGELFF.

The chain joins TRBV18 to TRBJ2-7; weak D call: TRBD1 (5 bases). This CDR3 is built from 15 residues. Looked up from germline, CDR1 is KGHSH and CDR2 is LQKENI. V lost 6 bases and J 0 bases, leaving 15 bases between the germline ends. CDR3 nucleotides: TGTGCCAGCTCGCTCAGGGAAAGTCCCTCCTACGAGCAGTACTTC. Translating it yields CASSLRESPSYEQYF.

A single count supports this clonotype. The chain carries TRBV9 and TRBJ2-2; 9 bases line up with TRBD2. The CDR3 is 16 amino acids. Germline V gene sequence: CDR1 SGDLS, CDR2 YYNGEE. Losses at the gene ends were 7 bases for V and 7 bases for J; bases not matched to a gene: 14. CDR3 nucleotides: TGTGCCAGCTCGGGGACGGCGGGGGGGCCGGACGGGGAGCTGTTTTTT. This gives the protein CASSGTAGGPDGELFF.

The chain uses TRBV29-1 and TRBJ2-5; D gene ambiguous. The CDR3 is 12 amino acids. Trimming removed 1 base at V and 0 bases at J, with 3 bases between. From germline, CDR1 is SQVTM and CDR2 ANQGSEA. The CDR3 DNA reads TGCAGCGTTGAAGGTGACCAAGAGACCCAGTACTTC. It specifies CSVEGDQETQYF.

Here the CDR3 DNA reads TGTGCCAGCAGACCCGGGACGTCGGAAGCTTTCTTT. Encoded protein: CASRPGTSEAFF. The chain couples TRBV7-9 to TRBJ1-1; tentative D call: TRBD1 (5 bases). The V and J ends lost 6 bases and 8 bases respectively, with 13 bases between them. CDR3 length equals 12 residues. Looked up from germline, CDR1 is SEHNR and CDR2 is FQNEAQ (reference sequence).

This chain uses TRBV6-2 or TRBV6-3 with TRBJ2-2; 7 bases line up with TRBD2. The CDR3 length is 14 residues. With 2 bases clipped from V and 5 bases from J, the junction kept 2 bases outside the gene matches. CDR1 is MNHEY and CDR2 is SVGEGT in the germline V gene. DNA of the CDR3: TGTGCCAGCAGTTACGCACTAGCGACCGGGGAGCTGTTTTTT. It encodes CASSYALATGELFF.

This chain joins TRBV9 and TRBJ2-1; TRBD2 might be the D (5 bases). V lost 4 bases to trimming and J lost 7 bases, with 18 bases between them. This CDR3 has 15 residues. From germline, CDR1 is SGDLS and CDR2 YYNGEE. The DNA for the CDR3 is TGTGCCAGCAGCTCGGGATTGGGCTCGGCTAATGAGCAGTTCTTC. Translating gives CASSSGLGSANEQFF.

The chain has TRBV15 and TRBJ2-5; 7 bases are shared with TRBD1. The junction had 13 bases not matched to a gene; V was cut back by 5 bases and J by 4 bases. Germline V gene lookup returns CDR1 LNHNV and CDR2 YYDKDF (reference sequence). The CDR3 extends over 16 amino acids. The DNA for the CDR3 is TGTGCCACCAGCGATTCTAAGACAGGGAAGGTAGAGACCCAGTACTTC. Protein sequence: CATSDSKTGKVETQYF.

The chain recombines TRBV19 with TRBJ1-1, with D uncertain. The CDR3 covers 15 residues. Germline V gene data show CDR1 as LNHDA and CDR2 as SQIVND (reference sequence). V was pared by 4 bases and J by 1 base, with 13 bases between. The CDR3 DNA follows: TGTGCCAGTAGTAGAATATCGACGGCGAACACTGAAGCTTTCTTT. It is translated as CASSRISTANTEAFF.

The genes are TRBV20-1 and TRBJ2-1; no clear D gene. V dropped 0 bases and J dropped 7 bases, with 16 bases sitting between them. The germline CDR1 and CDR2 sequences are DFQATT and SNEGSKA (reference sequence). CDR3 length: 15 amino acids. As DNA, the CDR3 is TGCAGTGCTAGAGATGCCCGCGGAGAGATAAATGAGCAGTTCTTC. It translates to CSARDARGEINEQFF.

A single count supports this clonotype. The J gene is TRBJ1-2, the V gene TRBV20-1, with D unresolved. This CDR3 contains 13 residues. Germline V CDR1 and CDR2: DFQATT, SNEGSKA (reference sequence). V dropped 5 bases and J dropped 1 base, with 11 bases sitting between them. CDR3 sequence: CSAPEDRNYGYTF. The CDR3 DNA follows: TGCAGTGCTCCAGAGGACCGTAACTATGGCTACACCTTC.

This clonotype was seen just once. This sequence joins TRBV4-2 and TRBJ2-3; possibly TRBD2 for D (6 bases). CDR1 is LGHNA, CDR2 YNFKEQ, per germline. V lost 0 bases to trimming and J lost 8 bases, with 21 bases between them. This CDR3 region has 17 residues. CDR3 region: CASSQEEGGTVSSTQYF. The CDR3 nucleotides read TGTGCCAGCAGCCAAGAGGAAGGAGGGACCGTCAGTAGTACGCAGTATTTT.

V is TRBV6-5 and J is TRBJ1-2, with TRBD1 matching 7 bases. This CDR3 comprises 13 residues. J gave up 7 bases and V 5 bases, and 7 bases lay outside the gene matches. Germline CDR1 reads MNHEY; CDR2 reads SVGAGI. The chain's CDR3 is CASSDREVGGYTF. In nucleotides, the CDR3 is TGTGCCAGCAGTGACAGGGAGGTCGGTGGCTACACCTTC.

The chain carries TRBV29-1 and TRBJ1-2, with D perhaps TRBD1 (5 bases). V was pared by 5 bases and J by 8 bases, with 12 bases between. CDR3 length: 11 residues. Germline V gene sequence: CDR1 SQVTM, CDR2 ANQGSEA. The CDR3 DNA is TGCAGCGTTATAGGGAAGGGGGGCTACACCTTC. Its protein is CSVIGKGGYTF.

The V call is TRBV29-1, the J call TRBJ2-5; 13 bases are shared with TRBD2. The CDR3 contains 13 residues. Losses at the gene ends were 7 bases for V and 10 bases for J; bases not matched to a gene: 9. In germline, CDR1 is SQVTM, CDR2 ANQGSEA. The CDR3 is CSAPLAGGPGQYF. The CDR3, as DNA: TGCAGCGCACCACTAGCGGGGGGGCCGGGCCAGTACTTC. The variable domain in full, with the rest retrieved from reference TRBV29-1 and TRBJ2-5, is SAVISQKPSRDICQRGTSLTIQCQVDSQVTMMFWYRQQPGQSLTLIATANQGSEATYESGFVIDKFPISRPNLTFSTLTVSNMSPEDSSIYLCSAPLAGGPGQYFGPGTRLLVL.

The chain has TRBV29-1 and TRBJ1-1; D is uncertain. This CDR3 contains 14 residues. Germline V gives CDR1 SQVTM, CDR2 ANQGSEA. Trimming took off 4 bases at V and 4 bases at J, with 16 bases between the two ends. The CDR3 protein is CSVVPIGAATEAFF. As DNA, the CDR3 is TGCAGCGTTGTCCCAATAGGTGCGGCCACTGAAGCTTTCTTT.

The chain has TRBV4-1 and TRBJ1-5; 7 bases line up with TRBD1. J lost 4 bases, V lost 1 base, and 4 bases had no gene match. CDR1 MGHRA and CDR2 YSYEKL come from the germline V gene. The CDR3 is 15 amino acids. CDR3 residues: CASSQGTGGNQPQHF. The CDR3 DNA sequence: TGCGCCAGCAGCCAAGGGACAGGCGGGAATCAGCCCCAGCATTTT.

This chain links TRBV19 with TRBJ2-1; D gene ambiguous. Trimming removed 1 base at V and 10 bases at J, with 5 bases between. The length of the CDR3 is 11 residues. CDR1 and CDR2 (germline): LNHDA, SQIVND (reference sequence). CDR3 sequence: CASSIATEQFF. In nucleotides, the CDR3 is TGTGCCAGTAGTATAGCGACCGAGCAGTTCTTC.

The rearrangement uses TRBV7-6 and TRBJ2-5, with D tentatively TRBD2 (6 bases). V was cut by 5 bases and J by 2 bases, with 15 bases left in between. Germline V gene data show CDR1 as SGHVS and CDR2 as FNYEAQ. The CDR3 contains 15 residues. The CDR3 DNA is TGTGCCAGCAGCCCACGCCGGGACTTTCAAGAGACCCAGTACTTC. Its protein product is CASSPRRDFQETQYF.

For the CDR3, the DNA is TGTGCCAGCAGCTTGAAGCTGGAGAGCCAGTCAGATACGCAGTATTTT. This gives the protein CASSLKLESQSDTQYF. The chain employs TRBV5-6 and TRBJ2-3; no reliable D call. The germline gives CDR1 SGHDT, CDR2 YYEEEE. The CDR3 is 16 amino acids. The V end was cut by 1 base, the J end by 4 bases, with 16 bases between.

This chain joins TRBV13 and TRBJ2-3, with a weak D call TRBD1 (5 bases). Germline V gene lookup returns CDR1 PRHDT and CDR2 FYEKMQ (reference sequence). V was pared by 5 bases and J by 5 bases, with 17 bases between. This CDR3 region has 15 residues. Written as DNA, the CDR3 is TGTGCCAGCAGCAAGACAGAAAACTGGGTAGATACGCAGTATTTT. It is translated as CASSKTENWVDTQYF.

CDR3 protein: CASSSWGSNQPQHF. The CDR3 region has the DNA TGTGCCAGCAGCTCTTGGGGGTCCAATCAGCCCCAGCATTTT. The rearrangement links TRBV6-5 to TRBJ1-5; D might be TRBD1 (5 bases). This CDR3 has 14 amino acids. The V end lost 6 bases, the J end lost 3 bases, and 12 bases lay between the germline ends. Germline V gene sequence: CDR1 MNHEY, CDR2 SVGAGI.

CDR3 sequence: CSVDPSGSGNEQFF. The CDR3 region has the DNA TGCAGCGTTGATCCTAGCGGGAGTGGTAATGAGCAGTTCTTC. The rearrangement uses TRBV29-1 and TRBJ2-1; TRBD2 matches at 10 bases. CDR1 is SQVTM and CDR2 is ANQGSEA in the germline V gene. The CDR3 is made up of 14 amino acids. J lost 7 bases, V lost 3 bases, and 6 bases had no gene match.

The DNA of the CDR3 is TGCGCCAGCAGCCTGGGGGGCGGTTCACCCCTCCACTTT. Its protein product is CASSLGGGSPLHF. The gene calls are TRBV5-1 and TRBJ1-6; TRBD1 is a possible D gene (6 bases). V was shortened by 4 bases and J by 9 bases, with 11 bases between the two germline ends. This CDR3 has 13 amino acids. Germline CDR1 and CDR2: SGHRS and YFSETQ.

The genes are TRBV12-3 or TRBV12-4 and TRBJ1-5; D remains unclear. The CDR3 runs to 12 residues. V lost 6 bases to trimming and J lost 0 bases, with 3 bases between them. The CDR3 spells CASRFSNQPQHF. CDR3 coding DNA: TGTGCCAGCAGATTTAGCAATCAGCCCCAGCATTTT.

This chain uses TRBV15 with TRBJ2-5, with 7 bases aligning to TRBD2. There are 12 residues in the CDR3. Germline V gives CDR1 LNHNV, CDR2 YYDKDF (reference sequence). V lost 8 bases and J lost 2; bases outside the gene matches: 2. The CDR3 reads CATAAGQETQYF. CDR3 nucleotides: TGTGCCACCGCAGCGGGACAAGAGACCCAGTACTTC.

V is TRBV2 and J is TRBJ2-7; 9 bases agree with TRBD1. From germline, CDR1 is SNHLY and CDR2 FYNNEI. V shed 6 bases, J shed 5 bases, and the junction held 8 bases outside the gene matches. The CDR3 extends over 14 amino acids. Here the CDR3 reads CASRSGTGTNEQYF. CDR3 nucleotides: TGTGCCAGCAGATCCGGGACAGGGACAAACGAGCAGTACTTC.